The clone carrying this TCR beta chain was detected ten times or more. Methods used by the authors: Estimated nucleated cell counts came from reference gene primer amplification. Libraries were prepared by immunoSEQ multiplex PCR; TCRdb keeps only in-frame clonotypes and omits some of them. Clone size and V and J calls were adopted from that table, with D and trimming inferred from the DNA. The table includes nearly 90,000 clones, roughly 70% detected once. V was pared by 2 bases and J by 3 bases, with 1 base of the junction left unmatched. CDR3 size: 13 residues. CDR1 and CDR2 from the germline V gene are GTSNPN and SVGIG (reference sequence). These data belong to a study of blood T cell repertoires in COVID-19.

The V gene is TRBV30, the J gene TRBJ2-1, with 7 nucleotides matching TRBD2. The sample taken for sequencing was peripheral blood. The sequence derives from a woman of 80 years or more with acute or convalescent COVID-19. DNA for the CDR3: TGTGCCTGGAGTTGGGGGGGCTACAATGAGCAGTTCTTC. Translation gives CAWSWGGYNEQFF.